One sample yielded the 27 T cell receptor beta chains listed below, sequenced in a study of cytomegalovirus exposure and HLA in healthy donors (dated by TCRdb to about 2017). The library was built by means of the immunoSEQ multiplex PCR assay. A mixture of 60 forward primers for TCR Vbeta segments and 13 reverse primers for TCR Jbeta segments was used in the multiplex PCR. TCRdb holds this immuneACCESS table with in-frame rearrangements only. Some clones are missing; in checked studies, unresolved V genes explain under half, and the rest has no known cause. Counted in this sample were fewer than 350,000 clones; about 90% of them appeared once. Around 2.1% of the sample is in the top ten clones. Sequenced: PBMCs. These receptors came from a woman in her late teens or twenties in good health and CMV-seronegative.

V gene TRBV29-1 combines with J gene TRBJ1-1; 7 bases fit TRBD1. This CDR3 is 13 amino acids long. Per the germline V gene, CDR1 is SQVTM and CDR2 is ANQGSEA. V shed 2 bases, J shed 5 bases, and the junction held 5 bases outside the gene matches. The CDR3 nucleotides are TGCAGCGTTGAACGACAGGGTAGAACTGAAGCTTTCTTT. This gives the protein CSVERQGRTEAFF.

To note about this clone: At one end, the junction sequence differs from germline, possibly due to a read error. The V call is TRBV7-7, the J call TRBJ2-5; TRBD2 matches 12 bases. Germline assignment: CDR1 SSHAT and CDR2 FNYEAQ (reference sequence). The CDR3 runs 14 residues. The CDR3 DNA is TGTGCTAGCAGCCCAGGACTAGCGGGGGAGACCCAGTACTTC. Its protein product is CASSPGLAGETQYF.

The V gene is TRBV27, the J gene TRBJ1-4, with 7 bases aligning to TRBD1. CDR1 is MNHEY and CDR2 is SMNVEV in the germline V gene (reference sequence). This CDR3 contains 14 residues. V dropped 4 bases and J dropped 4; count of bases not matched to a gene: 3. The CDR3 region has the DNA TGTGCCAGCAGTTCGACAGGGTTTAATGAAAAACTGTTTTTT. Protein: CASSSTGFNEKLFF.

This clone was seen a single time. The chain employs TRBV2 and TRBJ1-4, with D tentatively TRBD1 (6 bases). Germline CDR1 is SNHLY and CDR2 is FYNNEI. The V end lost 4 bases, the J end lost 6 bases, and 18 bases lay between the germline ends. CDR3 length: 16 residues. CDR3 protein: CASSGPRQALDEKLFF. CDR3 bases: TGTGCCAGCAGTGGACCCCGACAGGCCCTCGATGAAAAACTGTTTTTT.

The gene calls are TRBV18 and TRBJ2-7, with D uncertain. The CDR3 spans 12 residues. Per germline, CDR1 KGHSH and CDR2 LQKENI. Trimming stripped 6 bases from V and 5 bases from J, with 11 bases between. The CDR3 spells CASSPSLHEQYF. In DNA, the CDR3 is TGTGCCAGCTCCCCGTCTCTCCACGAGCAGTACTTC.

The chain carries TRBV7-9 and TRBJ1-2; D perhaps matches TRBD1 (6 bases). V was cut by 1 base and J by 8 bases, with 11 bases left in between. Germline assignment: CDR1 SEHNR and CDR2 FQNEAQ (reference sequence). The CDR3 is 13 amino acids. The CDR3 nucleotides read TGTGCCAGCAGCTTAGGGGCAGGGACAGGCTACACCTTC. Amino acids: CASSLGAGTGYTF.

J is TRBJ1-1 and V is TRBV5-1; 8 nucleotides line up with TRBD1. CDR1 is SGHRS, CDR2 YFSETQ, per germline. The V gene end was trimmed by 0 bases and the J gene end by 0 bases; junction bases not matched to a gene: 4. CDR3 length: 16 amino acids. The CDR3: CASSLAGQEMNTEAFF. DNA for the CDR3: TGCGCCAGCAGCTTGGCGGGACAGGAGATGAACACTGAAGCTTTCTTT. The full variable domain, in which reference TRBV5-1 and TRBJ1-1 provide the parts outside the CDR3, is KAGVTQTPRYLIKTRGQQVTLSCSPISGHRSVSWYQQTPGQGLQFLFEYFSETQRNKGNFPGRFSGRQFSNSRSEMNVSTLELGDSALYLCASSLAGQEMNTEAFFGQGTRLTVV.

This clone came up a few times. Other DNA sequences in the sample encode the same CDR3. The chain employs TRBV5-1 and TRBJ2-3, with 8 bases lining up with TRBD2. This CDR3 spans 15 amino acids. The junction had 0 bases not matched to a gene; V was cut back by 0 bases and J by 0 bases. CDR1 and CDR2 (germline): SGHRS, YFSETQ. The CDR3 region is CASSLGGGSTDTQYF. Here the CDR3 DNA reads TGCGCCAGCAGCTTGGGCGGGGGGAGCACAGATACGCAGTATTTT.

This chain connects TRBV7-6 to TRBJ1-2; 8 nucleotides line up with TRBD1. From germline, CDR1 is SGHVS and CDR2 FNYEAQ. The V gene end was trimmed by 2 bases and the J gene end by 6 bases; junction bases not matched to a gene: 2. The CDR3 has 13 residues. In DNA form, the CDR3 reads TGTGCCAGCAGCTTATCGACAGGGGATGGCTACACCTTC. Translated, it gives CASSLSTGDGYTF.

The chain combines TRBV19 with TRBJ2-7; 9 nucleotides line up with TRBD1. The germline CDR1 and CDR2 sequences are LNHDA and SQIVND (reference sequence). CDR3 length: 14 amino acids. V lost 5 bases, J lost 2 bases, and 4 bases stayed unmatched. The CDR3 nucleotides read TGTGCCAGTAGTCGAGACAGGGGGACCTACGAGCAGTACTTC. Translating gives CASSRDRGTYEQYF. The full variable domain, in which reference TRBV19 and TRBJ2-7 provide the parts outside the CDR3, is DGGITQSPKYLFRKEGQNVTLSCEQNLNHDAMYWYRQDPGQGLRLIYYSQIVNDFQKGDIAEGYSVSREKKESFPLTVTSAQKNPTAFYLCASSRDRGTYEQYFGPGTRLTVT.

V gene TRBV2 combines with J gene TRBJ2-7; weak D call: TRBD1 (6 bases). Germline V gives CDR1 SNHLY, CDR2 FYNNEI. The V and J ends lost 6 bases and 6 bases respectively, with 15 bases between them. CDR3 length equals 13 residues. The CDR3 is CASRSQGLGEQYF. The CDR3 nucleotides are TGTGCCAGCAGGTCCCAGGGGCTAGGCGAGCAGTACTTC. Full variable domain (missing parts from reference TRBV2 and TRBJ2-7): EPEVTQTPSHQVTQMGQEVILRCVPISNHLYFYWYRQILGQKVEFLVSFYNNEISEKSEIFDDQFSVERPDGSNFTLKIRSTKLEDSAMYFCASRSQGLGEQYFGPGTRLTVT.

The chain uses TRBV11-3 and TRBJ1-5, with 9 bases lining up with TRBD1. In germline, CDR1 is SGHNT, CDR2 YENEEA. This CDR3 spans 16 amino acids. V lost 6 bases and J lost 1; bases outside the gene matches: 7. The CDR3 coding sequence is TGTGCCAGCAGTACTTGGGACAGGGTAAGCAATCAGCCCCAGCATTTT. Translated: CASSTWDRVSNQPQHF.

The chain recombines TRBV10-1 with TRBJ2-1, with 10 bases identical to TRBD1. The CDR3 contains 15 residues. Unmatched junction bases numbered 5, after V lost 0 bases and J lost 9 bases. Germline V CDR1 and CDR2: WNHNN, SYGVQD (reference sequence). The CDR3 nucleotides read TGCGCCAGCAGTGAGTCGAGACAGGGGGCAACTGAGCAGTTCTTC. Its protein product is CASSESRQGATEQFF.

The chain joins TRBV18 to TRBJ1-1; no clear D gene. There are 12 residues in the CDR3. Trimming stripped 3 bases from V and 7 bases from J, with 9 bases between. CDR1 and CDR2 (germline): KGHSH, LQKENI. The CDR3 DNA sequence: TGTGCCAGCTCACCCCAGTTAAGTGAAGCTTTCTTT. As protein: CASSPQLSEAFF.

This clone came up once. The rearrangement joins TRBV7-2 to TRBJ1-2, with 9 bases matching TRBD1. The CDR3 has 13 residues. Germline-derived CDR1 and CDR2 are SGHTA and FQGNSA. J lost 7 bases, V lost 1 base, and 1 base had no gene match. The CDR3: CASSLETGGGYTF. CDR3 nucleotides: TGTGCCAGCAGCTTAGAGACAGGGGGTGGCTACACCTTC.

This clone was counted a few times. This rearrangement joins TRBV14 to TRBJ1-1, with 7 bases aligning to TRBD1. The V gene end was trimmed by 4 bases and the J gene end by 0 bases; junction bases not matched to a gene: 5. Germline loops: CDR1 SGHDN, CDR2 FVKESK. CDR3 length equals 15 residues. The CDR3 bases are TGTGCCAGCAGCCCCCGGACAGGTATGAACACTGAAGCTTTCTTT. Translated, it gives CASSPRTGMNTEAFF.

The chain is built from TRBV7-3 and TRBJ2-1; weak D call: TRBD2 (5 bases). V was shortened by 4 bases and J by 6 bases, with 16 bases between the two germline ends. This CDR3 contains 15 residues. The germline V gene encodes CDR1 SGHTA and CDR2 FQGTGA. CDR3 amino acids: CASSSDHWGANEQFF. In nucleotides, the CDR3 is TGTGCCAGCAGCTCTGACCACTGGGGAGCCAATGAGCAGTTCTTC.

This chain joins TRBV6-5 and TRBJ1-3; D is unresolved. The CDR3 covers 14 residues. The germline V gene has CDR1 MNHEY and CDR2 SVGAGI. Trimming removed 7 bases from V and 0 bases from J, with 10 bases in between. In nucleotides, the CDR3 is TGTGCCAGCATGACGGGTTACTCTGGAAACACCATATATTTT. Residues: CASMTGYSGNTIYF.

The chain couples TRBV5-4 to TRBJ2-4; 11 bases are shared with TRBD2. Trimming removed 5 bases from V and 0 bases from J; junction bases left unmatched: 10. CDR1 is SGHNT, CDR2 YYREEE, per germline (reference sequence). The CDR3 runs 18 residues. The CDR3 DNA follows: TGTGCCAGCAGTCGAGCTAGCGGGGGGATACTAGCCAAAAACATTCAGTACTTC. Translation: CASSRASGGILAKNIQYF.

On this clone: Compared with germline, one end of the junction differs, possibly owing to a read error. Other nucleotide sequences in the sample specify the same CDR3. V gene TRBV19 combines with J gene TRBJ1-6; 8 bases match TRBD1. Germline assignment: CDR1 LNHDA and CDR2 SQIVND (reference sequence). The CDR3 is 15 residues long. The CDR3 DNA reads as TGTGCCAGTAGTACCGGACAGGGAGGAAATTCCCCCCTCCACTTT. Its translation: CASSTGQGGNSPLHF. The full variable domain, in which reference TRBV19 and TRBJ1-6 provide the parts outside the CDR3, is DGGITQSPKYLFRKEGQNVTLSCEQNLNHDAMYWYRQDPGQGLRLIYYSQIVNDFQKGDIAEGYSVSREKKESFPLTVTSAQKNPTAFYLCASSTGQGGNSPLHFGNGTRLTVT.

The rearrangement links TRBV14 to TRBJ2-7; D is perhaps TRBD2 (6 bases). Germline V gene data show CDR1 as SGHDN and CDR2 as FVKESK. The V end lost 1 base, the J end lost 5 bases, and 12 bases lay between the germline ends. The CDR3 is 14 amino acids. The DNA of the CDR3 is TGTGCCAGCAGCCAAGTGAAGAAGCGGGACGAGCAGTACTTC. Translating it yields CASSQVKKRDEQYF.

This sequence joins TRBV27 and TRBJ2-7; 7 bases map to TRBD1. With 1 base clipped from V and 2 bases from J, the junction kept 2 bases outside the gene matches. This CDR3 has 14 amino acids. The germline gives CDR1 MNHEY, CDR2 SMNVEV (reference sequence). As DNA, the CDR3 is TGTGCCAGCAGTTTATGGCAGGGGGCCTACGAGCAGTACTTC. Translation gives CASSLWQGAYEQYF.

CDR3 coding DNA: TGTGCCAGCCGGGACACCTACTACGAGCAGTACTTC. It specifies CASRDTYYEQYF. This chain joins TRBV6-1 and TRBJ2-7; a possible D gene is TRBD1 (6 bases). CDR3 length: 12 amino acids. V lost 8 bases, J lost 3 bases, and 11 bases lay in between. Germline CDR1 MNHNS, CDR2 SASEGT.

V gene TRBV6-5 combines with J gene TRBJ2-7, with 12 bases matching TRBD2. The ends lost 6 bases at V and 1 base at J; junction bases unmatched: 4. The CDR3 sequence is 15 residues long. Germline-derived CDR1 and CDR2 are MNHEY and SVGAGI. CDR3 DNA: TGTGCCAGCAGCCGCGGACTAGCGGGATCCTACGAGCAGTACTTC. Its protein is CASSRGLAGSYEQYF.

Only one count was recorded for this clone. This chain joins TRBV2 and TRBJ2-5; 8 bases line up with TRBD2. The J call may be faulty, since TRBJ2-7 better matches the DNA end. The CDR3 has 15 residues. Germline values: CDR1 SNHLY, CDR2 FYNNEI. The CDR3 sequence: CASSETGLASHEQYF. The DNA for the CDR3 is TGTGCCAGCAGTGAAACTGGACTAGCATCACACGAGCAGTACTTC.

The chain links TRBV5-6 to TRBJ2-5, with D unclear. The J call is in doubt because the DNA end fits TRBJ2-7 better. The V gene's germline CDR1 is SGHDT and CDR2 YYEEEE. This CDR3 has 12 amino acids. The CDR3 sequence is CASSLGDYEQYF. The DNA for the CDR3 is TGTGCCAGCAGCTTGGGGGACTACGAGCAGTACTTC.

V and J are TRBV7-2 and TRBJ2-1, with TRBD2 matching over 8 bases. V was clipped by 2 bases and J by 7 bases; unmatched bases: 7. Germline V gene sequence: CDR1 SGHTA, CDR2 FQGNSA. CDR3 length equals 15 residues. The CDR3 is CASSLPGGAWNEQFF. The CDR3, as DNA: TGTGCCAGCAGCTTACCCGGGGGGGCGTGGAATGAGCAGTTCTTC. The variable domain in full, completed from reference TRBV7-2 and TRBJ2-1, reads GAGVSQSPSNKVTEKGKDVELRCDPISGHTALYWYRQSLGQGLEFLIYFQGNSAPDKSGLPSDRFSAERTGGSVSTLTIQRTQQEDSAVYLCASSLPGGAWNEQFFGPGTRLTVL.